This TCR beta chain appears in the sequencing data of a study of cytomegalovirus exposure and HLA in healthy donors. The study's findings and limits: A missense DCLRE1C variant was associated with V- and J-gene trimming of TCR beta chains in a later analysis, and an independent cohort replicated the association. Investigators reported 150 to 200 TCR beta chains as tied to cytomegalovirus. Per a later analysis, about 18,000 TCR beta sequences showed association with HLA alleles at 0.05 false discovery rate.

PCR involved 60 Vbeta and 13 Jbeta primers. Libraries were prepared by immunoSEQ multiplex PCR; TCRdb keeps only in-frame clonotypes and omits some of them. The table lists some 110,000 clones, over 75% of them singletons, with approximately 6.9% in the top ten. From germline, CDR1 is SGHRS and CDR2 YFSETQ. V lost 0 bases to trimming and J lost 6 bases, with 6 bases between them. CDR3 length: 13 residues. A note on this clone: The antigen remains unidentified.

This clonotype was obtained from a man aged 30-40 years in good health and CMV-seropositive. The V gene is TRBV5-1, the J gene TRBJ1-4; no reliable D call. The sequencing input was PBMCs. CDR3 sequence reads: CASSLDQDEKLFF. The CDR3 DNA reads as TGCGCCAGCAGCTTGGACCAGGATGAAAAACTGTTTTTT.